These 10 T cell receptor beta chains were sequenced from one sample in a study of metastatic and nonmetastatic thyroid tumors. All patients were treatment-naive before thyroid surgery. MiXCR was used by TCRdb to re-call the PCR reads. This table holds 100,000 or so clones, about 16% found once. The sequenced sample consisted of blood. These receptors were collected from a female donor with papillary thyroid cancer or a benign thyroid nodule (not recorded which). Some clones in this sample may be carry-over from other donors' samples.

About this clone: Possible read error: a much larger clone is one base away. Other nucleotide sequences from this sample produce the same CDR3. The CDR3, as DNA: TGCGCCAGCAGCTCAATAGATCACAGGGTAGAGCAGTACTTC. As protein: CASSSIDHRVEQYF. This chain links TRBV4-1 with TRBJ2-7, with TRBD1 as a possible D gene (6 bases). This CDR3 is 14 amino acids long. CDR1 and CDR2 (germline): MGHRA, YSYEKL. The V gene lost 5 bases and the J gene lost 7 bases, with 18 bases spanning the gap.

This clone has at least ten counts. V and J are TRBV7-9 and TRBJ2-1; 7 nucleotides align to TRBD1. There are 13 residues in the CDR3. Germline CDR1 SEHNR, CDR2 FQNEAQ (reference sequence). Trimming cost V 1 base and J 10 bases; bases outside gene matches: 4. The CDR3 nucleotides are TGTGCCAGCAGCTTAGTCTGGGACAGAGAGCAGTTCTTC. Its protein is CASSLVWDREQFF.

This clone occurred a few times. A much larger clone differs by one base, so this may be a read error. Different DNA sequences within this sample yield the same CDR3. This rearrangement joins TRBV11-1 to TRBJ1-2; maybe TRBD1 (5 bases). The CDR3 sequence is 17 residues long. Germline V gene sequence: CDR1 SGHAT, CDR2 FQDESV (reference sequence). DNA for the CDR3: TGTGCCAGCACCCTTGGGAGGGGAACTACTTCTAACTATGGATACACCTTC. It translates to CASTLGRGTTSNYGYTF.

This sequence joins TRBV3-1 and TRBJ1-6; 7 bases align to TRBD1. The CDR3 extends over 14 amino acids. The junction had 6 bases not matched to a gene; V was cut back by 4 bases and J by 9 bases. CDR1 is LGHDT and CDR2 is YNNKEL in the germline V gene (reference sequence). CDR3 bases: TGTGCCAGCAGCCCCCGGACAGGCTCTTCACCCCTCCACTTT. Its translation: CASSPRTGSSPLHF. The whole variable domain, filled in from reference TRBV3-1 and TRBJ1-6, reads DTAVSQTPKYLVTQMGNDKSIKCEQNLGHDTMYWYKQDSKKFLKIMFSYNNKELIINETVPNRFSPKSPDKAHLNLHINSLELGDSAVYFCASSPRTGSSPLHFGNGTRLTVT.

This clone was seen at least ten times. The chain joins TRBV2 to TRBJ2-5, with D unclear. Trimming left V 7 bases short and J 3 bases short, with 9 bases between. CDR1 and CDR2 (germline): SNHLY, FYNNEI. The CDR3 covers 12 residues. CDR3 sequence: CASKQSKETQYF. The CDR3 bases are TGTGCCAGCAAGCAGAGTAAAGAGACCCAGTACTTC.

This chain uses TRBV20-1 with TRBJ1-5; TRBD1 agrees at 10 bases. The CDR3 is 13 residues long. Germline CDR1 and CDR2: DFQATT and SNEGSKA (reference sequence). V was clipped by 6 bases and J by 7 bases; unmatched bases: 6. CDR3 DNA: TGCAGTGCGGGGGACAGGGGTAGGCAGCCCCAGCATTTT. Amino acid sequence: CSAGDRGRQPQHF.

This clone was seen a few times. A much more abundant neighbour one base away suggests this may be a read error. This rearrangement joins TRBV20-1 to TRBJ1-5; 7 bases are a match to TRBD1. The trim removed 1 base at V and 3 bases at J, leaving 9 bases unmatched. Germline V CDR1 and CDR2: DFQATT, SNEGSKA (reference sequence). This CDR3 has 16 residues. CDR3 in DNA: TGCAGTGCTAGAGGAGCCAGGGGGAGGAACAATCAGCCCCAGCATTTT. This codes for CSARGARGRNNQPQHF.

There are many counts of this clone. The chain couples TRBV6-2 or TRBV6-3 to TRBJ1-1; possible D gene TRBD1, 5 bases. Trimming shortened V by 2 bases and J by 1 base, and 17 bases separated the two germline ends. This CDR3 region has 17 residues. Germline CDR1 is MNHEY and CDR2 is SVGEGT. CDR3 DNA sequence: TGTGCCAGCAGTTACGGGGTTATACGGGGACCGAACACTGAAGCTTTCTTT. Protein: CASSYGVIRGPNTEAFF.

This chain joins TRBV2 and TRBJ2-1, with TRBD2 identical over 8 bases. The J segment lost 3 bases and the V segment lost 5 bases, leaving 12 bases of the junction unmatched. There are 17 residues in the CDR3. Germline-derived CDR1 and CDR2 are SNHLY and FYNNEI. The CDR3 coding sequence is TGTGCCAGCAGTCCGCACAACCGGGGGGGAGTCTACAATGAGCAGTTCTTC. This encodes CASSPHNRGGVYNEQFF.

This clone occurred many times. In nucleotides, the CDR3 is TGTGCCAGCTCACCTTTGGACAGCAGCTACGAGCAGTACTTC. It translates to CASSPLDSSYEQYF. V and J are TRBV18 and TRBJ2-7, with D maybe TRBD1 (6 bases). The length of the CDR3 is 14 residues. Trimming shortened V by 3 bases and J by 3 bases, and 12 bases separated the two germline ends. Germline-derived CDR1 and CDR2 are KGHSH and LQKENI.